This is a list of T cell receptor beta chains from one sample in a study of cytomegalovirus exposure and HLA in healthy donors. Using immunoSEQ multiplex PCR, the repertoire was profiled, and TCRdb retains in-frame clones only, with some absent. Of around 140,000 clones in the sample, 60% to 75% were seen once. Sequences were obtained from PBMCs. All receptors derive from a man between 25 and 39 years old in good health and CMV-seronegative. CDR3s include the opening cysteine and the closing phenylalanine or tryptophan. Fields, in order: clone size, V gene, J gene, D gene, CDR3 protein, CDR3 DNA. A D gene is named only where the DNA matches it firmly. Where a row states a size, it is once, few, many or the class of an expanded clone; other rows omit it.

NA,TRBV5-1,TRBJ2-1,NA,CASSIGQNNEQFF,TGCGCCAGCAGCATCGGACAGAACAATGAGCAGTTCTTC
NA,TRBV29-1,TRBJ2-5,NA,CSVRTNQETQYF,TGCAGTGTTCGGACTAATCAAGAGACCCAGTACTTC
once,TRBV6-1,TRBJ1-3,NA,CASSGQYRAGNTIYF,TGTGCCAGCAGTGGCCAATACAGGGCTGGAAACACCATATATTTT
NA,TRBV19,TRBJ2-1,NA,CASSIHRDPNEQFF,TGTGCCAGTAGTATTCACAGGGACCCCAATGAGCAGTTCTTC
NA,TRBV4-1,TRBJ2-5,TRBD2,CASSQGAREEETQYF,TGCGCCAGCAGCCAAGGGGCCCGGGAGGAAGAGACCCAGTACTTC
once,TRBV15,TRBJ2-7,NA,CATSSGIGYEQYF,TGTGCCACCAGCAGCGGGATTGGCTACGAGCAGTACTTC
NA,TRBV7-2,TRBJ2-7,NA,CASNLLGSPYEQYF,TGTGCCAGCAACCTGCTGGGCAGTCCCTACGAGCAGTACTTC
NA,TRBV10-2,TRBJ2-5,NA,CASSDPPGKETQYF,TGCGCCAGCAGTGACCCGCCGGGGAAGGAGACCCAGTACTTC
NA,TRBV28,TRBJ2-3,TRBD1,CASSSTGRADTQYF,TGTGCCAGCAGTTCGACAGGGCGGGCAGATACGCAGTATTTT
NA,TRBV2,TRBJ1-5,TRBD1,CASSPPRGQINQPQHF,TGTGCCAGCAGTCCCCCGAGGGGACAGATCAATCAGCCCCAGCATTTT
NA,TRBV9,TRBJ2-3,NA,CASSVVPGIADTQYF,TGTGCCAGCAGCGTAGTCCCAGGGATCGCAGATACGCAGTATTTT
NA,TRBV7-9,TRBJ1-3,NA,CASSSPTGSSGNTIYF,TGTGCCAGCAGCTCCCCGACAGGCTCTTCTGGAAACACCATATATTTT
few,TRBV6-5,TRBJ1-2,NA,CASTSRQGNYGYTF,TGTGCCAGCACCTCCCGGCAGGGGAACTATGGCTACACCTTC
once,TRBV9,TRBJ2-3,TRBD2,CASSIGLASLPDTQYF,TGTGCCAGCAGCATAGGACTAGCCTCGTTACCAGATACGCAGTATTTT
few,TRBV5-1,TRBJ2-3,TRBD1,CASSSTPTGNTDTQYF,TGCGCCAGCAGCTCCACCCCGACAGGGAACACAGATACGCAGTATTTT
NA,TRBV18,TRBJ2-5,NA,CASSPRAGQETQYF,TGTGCCAGCTCACCACGGGCAGGCCAAGAGACCCAGTACTTC
NA,TRBV4-2,TRBJ1-5,TRBD1,CASSRTGDSNQPQHF,TGTGCCAGCAGCCGCACAGGGGATAGCAATCAGCCCCAGCATTTT
NA,TRBV7-2,TRBJ2-2,NA,CASSYYGSNTGELFF,TGTGCCAGCAGCTACTACGGGAGCAACACCGGGGAGCTGTTTTTT
NA,TRBV5-1,TRBJ2-1,NA,CASSLGDSYNEQFF,TGCGCCAGCAGTCTCGGGGACTCCTACAATGAGCAGTTCTTC
NA,TRBV10-2,TRBJ2-1,TRBD2,CASSDQRAGEPGNEQFF,TGCGCCAGTAGTGATCAACGGGCGGGAGAGCCCGGCAATGAGCAGTTCTTC
NA,TRBV27,TRBJ2-1,TRBD2,CASRKPGLAGVKYNEQFF,TGTGCCAGCAGGAAACCGGGACTAGCGGGAGTCAAGTACAATGAGCAGTTCTTC
NA,TRBV28,TRBJ2-6,NA,CASSLDSSGANVLTF,TGTGCCAGCAGTCTGGACAGCTCTGGGGCCAACGTCCTGACTTTC
few,TRBV7-2,TRBJ2-1,TRBD1,CASSTGGPQFF,TGTGCCAGCAGCACAGGGGGTCCGCAGTTCTTC
NA,TRBV5-6,TRBJ2-3,TRBD2,CASSHRWGGSNPSTDTQYF,TGTGCCAGCAGCCACCGTTGGGGGGGGAGTAATCCTAGCACAGATACGCAGTATTTT
NA,TRBV4-1,TRBJ1-3,NA,CASSSTGSGNTIYF,TGCGCCAGCAGTTCAACAGGGTCTGGAAACACCATATATTTT
few,TRBV28,TRBJ1-6,NA,CASSSGVDDSPLHF,TGTGCCAGCAGTTCAGGGGTGGATGATTCACCCCTCCACTTT
NA,TRBV7-7,TRBJ1-5,NA,CASSSRAGFGNQPQHF,TGTGCTAGCAGCTCTCGCGCAGGGTTCGGAAATCAGCCCCAGCATTTT
once,TRBV6-6,TRBJ1-2,TRBD1,CASNTDRVDGYTF,TGTGCCAGCAACACGGACAGGGTCGATGGCTACACCTTC